This T cell receptor (beta chain) was documented in a study of CD8 T cells in Susac syndrome. V lost 3 bases and J lost 7, with 14 bases in between. Per the germline V gene, CDR1 is SQVTM and CDR2 is ANQGSEA. The CDR3 spans 13 residues. Random hexamers were used to reverse transcribe the RNA input (roughly 0.5 to 1 ug). TCR beta CDR3 was amplified by immunoSEQ covering 54 Vbeta and 13 Jbeta. TCRdb redid the calling of the immunoSEQ multiplex PCR reads with MiXCR, one entry per CDR3 protein. The sample holds around 200,000 distinct CDR3 sequences, 90% to 95% seen once. Age- and sex-matched healthy donors served as the control group. TEMRA cells were enriched by FACS, while CD8+ and CD4+ T cells were obtained through a negative isolation that was performed magnetically.

Material: CD4+ T cells from PBMCs. The rearrangement links TRBV29-1 to TRBJ2-3, with D possibly being TRBD1 (5 bases). The receptor was isolated from a human donor in good health. The chain's CDR3 is CSVEGRVKHTQYF. The DNA for the CDR3 is TGCAGCGTTGAGGGCAGGGTCAAGCATACGCAGTATTTT.